One sample yielded the 25 T cell receptor beta chains listed below, sequenced in a study of blood T cell repertoires in COVID-19. Using immunoSEQ multiplex PCR, the repertoire was profiled, and TCRdb retains in-frame clones only, with some absent. Of 150,000 to 200,000 clones listed, 85% to 90% are singletons. Input material: PBMCs or T cells enriched from blood (not recorded which). Receptor source: a woman between 45 and 65 years old who had recovered from COVID-19.

The genes are TRBV7-9 and TRBJ1-4; D might be TRBD1 (6 bases). The V gene lost 5 bases and the J gene lost 7 bases, with 11 bases spanning the gap. The CDR3 sequence is 13 residues long. Looked up from germline, CDR1 is SEHNR and CDR2 is FQNEAQ (reference sequence). The DNA of the CDR3 is TGTGCCAGCAGCCCCCACAGGGTTGAAAAACTGTTTTTT. Translated: CASSPHRVEKLFF.

The chain has TRBV30 and TRBJ2-7, with TRBD2 identical over 11 bases. CDR3 length equals 15 residues. Trimming cost V 6 bases and J 1 base; bases outside gene matches: 8. CDR1 is GTSNPN and CDR2 is SVGIG in the germline V gene (reference sequence). This chain's CDR3 is CACSVWTSGSYEQYF. CDR3 bases: TGTGCCTGTTCGGTCTGGACTAGCGGGTCCTACGAGCAGTACTTC.

This clone was picked up a small number of times. This chain links TRBV11-3 with TRBJ2-2; 11 bases match TRBD1. The CDR3 is 16 residues long. After removal of 5 bases from V and 6 bases from J, the junction contained 8 bases not matched to a gene. Germline loops: CDR1 SGHNT, CDR2 YENEEA. The CDR3 protein is CASSQWTGGDPGELFF. The DNA of the CDR3 is TGTGCCAGCAGCCAATGGACAGGGGGCGATCCCGGGGAGCTGTTTTTT.

The J gene is TRBJ2-7, the V gene TRBV6-5; TRBD2 agrees at 7 bases. The V gene end was trimmed by 5 bases and the J gene end by 5 bases; junction bases not matched to a gene: 9. Looked up from germline, CDR1 is MNHEY and CDR2 is SVGAGI. This CDR3 has 14 residues. In nucleotides, the CDR3 is TGTGCCAGCAGTCCTCGGGGGGAGATACACGAGCAGTACTTC. It specifies CASSPRGEIHEQYF.

The chain carries TRBV6-5 and TRBJ1-2, with 8 bases that match TRBD1. V trimming: 2 bases; J trimming: 8 bases; junction bases outside the gene matches: 13. This CDR3 has 16 residues. CDR1 and CDR2 from the germline V gene are MNHEY and SVGAGI. CDR3 coding DNA: TGTGCCAGCAGTTACGGCCAGGGGGCCGCAAAAGGGGGCTACACCTTC. Protein product: CASSYGQGAAKGGYTF.

The CDR3 protein is CASSLTGQGEYGYTF. The CDR3 nucleotides read TGTGCCAGCAGCTTAACGGGACAGGGCGAATATGGCTACACCTTC. The rearrangement joins TRBV7-3 to TRBJ1-2; 9 bases fit TRBD1. In germline, CDR1 is SGHTA, CDR2 FQGTGA. This CDR3 comprises 15 residues. Trimming took 0 bases from V and 5 from J; bases not matched to a gene: 4.

This clone showed up just once. The V and J genes are TRBV18 and TRBJ1-4; D is perhaps TRBD1 (6 bases). V gave up 1 base and J gave up 4 bases, with 13 bases separating them. CDR3 length: 16 residues. CDR1 and CDR2 (germline): KGHSH, LQKENI. The CDR3 here is CASSPLGQTFNEKLFF. The CDR3 DNA follows: TGTGCCAGCTCACCACTAGGACAGACCTTTAATGAAAAACTGTTTTTT.

The V call is TRBV5-6, the J call TRBJ1-5; 9 bases match TRBD1. The CDR3 has 15 residues. After removal of 4 bases from V and 7 bases from J, the junction contained 9 bases not matched to a gene. The V gene's germline CDR1 is SGHDT and CDR2 YYEEEE. Here the CDR3 DNA reads TGTGCCAGCAGCGCAGGGACAGGGAACCTACAGCCCCAGCATTTT. Encoded protein: CASSAGTGNLQPQHF.

The rearrangement joins TRBV6-5 to TRBJ1-2, with a tentative D call TRBD1 (5 bases). CDR3 length equals 15 residues. In germline, CDR1 is MNHEY, CDR2 SVGAGI. The V and J ends lost 8 bases and 1 base respectively, with 17 bases between them. The CDR3 protein is CASFVSIQGNYGYTF. The DNA for the CDR3 is TGTGCCAGCTTTGTGTCCATCCAGGGTAACTATGGCTACACCTTC.

CDR3 sequence: CASSRQGGTEAFF. The CDR3 DNA is TGTGCCAGCAGCCGACAGGGGGGCACTGAAGCTTTCTTT. The chain carries TRBV7-9 and TRBJ1-1; TRBD1 matches at 9 bases. Trimming removed 5 bases from V and 4 bases from J; junction bases left unmatched: 2. The germline CDR1 and CDR2 sequences are SEHNR and FQNEAQ (reference sequence). This CDR3 has 13 residues.

The V call is TRBV15, the J call TRBJ2-1, with D possibly being TRBD1 (5 bases). V was pared by 1 base and J by 5 bases, with 15 bases between. From germline, CDR1 is LNHNV and CDR2 YYDKDF (reference sequence). The CDR3 loop spans 16 amino acids. CDR3: CATSRARERSHNEQFF. The CDR3 DNA follows: TGTGCCACCAGCAGAGCCAGGGAACGCAGTCACAATGAGCAGTTCTTC.

V is TRBV11-3 and J is TRBJ2-3; D possibly corresponds to TRBD1 (6 bases). CDR1 is SGHNT, CDR2 YENEEA, per germline. The length of the CDR3 is 17 residues. V dropped 4 bases and J dropped 0 bases, with 17 bases sitting between them. DNA of the CDR3: TGTGCCAGCAGCTCCCCGGCCAGGGGTCAAAGCACAGATACGCAGTATTTT. Its protein product is CASSSPARGQSTDTQYF.

The chain is built from TRBV2 and TRBJ2-5; 7 bases fit TRBD2. Losses at the gene ends were 7 bases for V and 0 bases for J; bases not matched to a gene: 5. Germline-derived CDR1 and CDR2 are SNHLY and FYNNEI. The CDR3 spans 14 residues. CDR3 sequence (DNA): TGTGCCAGCATGGGGCGGGAGAACCAAGAGACCCAGTACTTC. Translating it yields CASMGRENQETQYF. The whole variable domain, filled in from reference TRBV2 and TRBJ2-5, reads EPEVTQTPSHQVTQMGQEVILRCVPISNHLYFYWYRQILGQKVEFLVSFYNNEISEKSEIFDDQFSVERPDGSNFTLKIRSTKLEDSAMYFCASMGRENQETQYFGPGTRLLVL.

The genes are TRBV5-8 and TRBJ1-1; 7 nucleotides align to TRBD1. CDR1 SGHTS and CDR2 YDEGEE come from the germline V gene. The CDR3 extends over 18 amino acids. The ends lost 3 bases at V and 1 base at J; junction bases unmatched: 15. CDR3 in amino acids: CASSWEGRDRFSNTEAFF. CDR3 nucleotide sequence: TGTGCCAGCAGCTGGGAAGGGCGGGACAGATTTTCGAACACTGAAGCTTTCTTT.

V is TRBV5-1 and J is TRBJ2-2; D gene unclear. Germline loops: CDR1 SGHRS, CDR2 YFSETQ. The V and J ends lost 4 bases and 0 bases respectively, with 10 bases between them. The CDR3 spans 15 residues. The CDR3 nucleotides read TGCGCCAGCAGCCGCGGTGTTGCGAACACCGGGGAGCTGTTTTTT. This codes for CASSRGVANTGELFF. Together with reference TRBV5-1 and TRBJ2-2, the CDR3 gives the full variable domain: KAGVTQTPRYLIKTRGQQVTLSCSPISGHRSVSWYQQTPGQGLQFLFEYFSETQRNKGNFPGRFSGRQFSNSRSEMNVSTLELGDSALYLCASSRGVANTGELFFGEGSRLTVL.

The chain uses TRBV6-5 and TRBJ1-2; 7 bases are a match to TRBD1. This CDR3 spans 14 amino acids. Losses at the gene ends were 4 bases for V and 4 bases for J; bases not matched to a gene: 6. Germline CDR1 reads MNHEY; CDR2 reads SVGAGI. CDR3 sequence: CASSSGTEIYGYTF. The CDR3 nucleotides are TGTGCCAGCAGTTCCGGGACAGAAATCTATGGCTACACCTTC.

The V and J genes are TRBV24-1 and TRBJ1-2, with D tentatively TRBD1 (5 bases). V was clipped by 2 bases and J by 8 bases, with 14 bases between them. Germline CDR1 is KGHDR and CDR2 is SFDVKD. The CDR3 spans 14 residues. CDR3 bases: TGTGCCACCAGTGATTCTGCTGGGGCGACAGGCTACACCTTC. Amino acids: CATSDSAGATGYTF.

The rearrangement uses TRBV7-6 and TRBJ2-7; the D is unclear. Germline V lookup: CDR1 SGHVS, CDR2 FNYEAQ. The CDR3 has 13 residues. V gave up 2 bases and J gave up 4 bases, with 9 bases separating them. CDR3 region: CASSLRSEYEQYF. The CDR3 DNA reads TGTGCCAGCAGCTTACGGTCTGAGTACGAGCAGTACTTC.

In this sample, this clone turned up once. V gene TRBV19 combines with J gene TRBJ2-7; 9 positions agree with TRBD1. The trim removed 4 bases at V and 5 bases at J, leaving 3 bases unmatched. There are 13 residues in the CDR3. CDR1 is LNHDA and CDR2 is SQIVND in the germline V gene (reference sequence). The CDR3: CASSTGTGNEQYF. The CDR3 coding sequence is TGTGCCAGTAGTACCGGGACAGGGAACGAGCAGTACTTC.

The rearrangement links TRBV7-9 to TRBJ2-2; D ambiguous. CDR3 size: 15 residues. The V end lost 3 bases, the J end lost 1 base, and 9 bases lay between the germline ends. Germline V lookup: CDR1 SEHNR, CDR2 FQNEAQ (reference sequence). In DNA, the CDR3 is TGTGCCAGCAGCTTCCTACAGCAGAACACCGGGGAGCTGTTTTTT. It encodes CASSFLQQNTGELFF.

This sequence joins TRBV2 and TRBJ2-2; D is perhaps TRBD1 (6 bases). The germline gives CDR1 SNHLY, CDR2 FYNNEI. The CDR3 loop spans 14 amino acids. The V end was cut by 6 bases, the J end by 3 bases, with 11 bases between. CDR3 coding DNA: TGTGCCAGCAGGGGTACAGGGTACACCGGGGAGCTGTTTTTT. It yields the protein CASRGTGYTGELFF.

This rearrangement joins TRBV7-2 to TRBJ2-6; a weak D match, TRBD2 (6 bases). The V end lost 3 bases, the J end lost 1 base, and 10 bases lay between the germline ends. Germline V lookup: CDR1 SGHTA, CDR2 FQGNSA. The CDR3 runs 16 residues. The CDR3 DNA follows: TGTGCCAGCAGCTTGGGCAGCGGGTCTGGGGCCAACGTCCTGACTTTC. It translates to CASSLGSGSGANVLTF.

With respect to this clone: The CDR3 end shows no conserved phenylalanine or tryptophan, and so a read error is likely. The DNA is left out, because the CDR3 cannot be placed on it with certainty; the CDR3 is given as TCRdb lists it. CDR3 in amino acids: CASSPPLNPVAS. The chain couples TRBV7-8 to TRBJ1-6. 12 amino acids form the CDR3, both terminal residues included. The germline gives CDR1 SGHVS, CDR2 FQNEAQ.

The chain employs TRBV2 and TRBJ1-2; maybe TRBD1 (6 bases). Germline V gene data show CDR1 as SNHLY and CDR2 as FYNNEI. V was shortened by 7 bases and J by 1 base, with 7 bases between the two germline ends. This CDR3 has 12 residues. For the CDR3, the DNA is TGTGCCAGCAAGGGGGATAACTATGGCTACACCTTC. Translation gives CASKGDNYGYTF. Looking up the rest from reference TRBV2 and TRBJ1-2 gives the full variable domain: EPEVTQTPSHQVTQMGQEVILRCVPISNHLYFYWYRQILGQKVEFLVSFYNNEISEKSEIFDDQFSVERPDGSNFTLKIRSTKLEDSAMYFCASKGDNYGYTFGSGTRLTVV.

The chain links TRBV25-1 to TRBJ1-1, with 8 bases that match TRBD1. CDR1 and CDR2 (germline): MGHDK, SYGVNS. This CDR3 region has 16 residues. With 6 bases clipped from V and 4 bases from J, the junction kept 13 bases outside the gene matches. The CDR3 loop reads CASSPHGPGQGTEAFF. The CDR3 coding sequence is TGTGCCAGCAGCCCCCACGGCCCCGGACAGGGCACTGAAGCTTTCTTT.